The 14 T cell receptor beta chains in this list originate from one sample, sequenced in a study of OX40 agonist ivuxolimab in advanced cancers. Sequencing used immunoSEQ multiplex PCR; TCRdb keeps in-frame clones, though not all of them. The table lists fewer than 45,000 clones, roughly four fifths of them singletons, with about 2% in the top ten. The starting material was CD4+ or CD8+ T cells sorted from blood, obtained in a trial of the OX40 agonist ivuxolimab. The receptors shown here come from an adult with an advanced solid tumor such as melanoma, head and neck, liver or kidney cancer.

This clone appeared once. The chain employs TRBV6-6 and TRBJ1-4; D is ambiguous. Trimming removed 6 bases at V and 0 bases at J, with 8 bases between. CDR3 length: 14 residues. Per germline, CDR1 MNHNY and CDR2 SVGAGI (reference sequence). CDR3 sequence: CASRLGATNEKLFF. The CDR3 DNA follows: TGTGCCAGCAGACTCGGGGCAACTAATGAAAAACTGTTTTTT.

The chain couples TRBV14 to TRBJ2-7, with unresolved D. V was clipped by 7 bases and J by 6 bases, with 19 bases between them. The CDR3 is 14 amino acids. CDR1 and CDR2 (germline): SGHDN, FVKESK. This CDR3 reads CASTRGPSSSEQYF. The DNA of the CDR3 is TGTGCCAGCACCCGAGGTCCTAGTTCTTCCGAGCAGTACTTC. The full variable domain, rest sourced from reference TRBV14 and TRBJ2-7, is EAGVTQFPSHSVIEKGQTVTLRCDPISGHDNLYWYRRVMGKEIKFLLHFVKESKQDESGMPNNRFLAERTGGTYSTLKVQPAELEDSGVYFCASTRGPSSSEQYFGPGTRLTVT.

The rearrangement uses TRBV28 and TRBJ2-3; D ambiguous. Germline lookup yields CDR1 MDHEN and CDR2 SYDVKM. This CDR3 has 12 residues. Trimming took 4 bases from V and 4 from J, leaving 6 bases between them. CDR3 amino acids: CASSSGPDTQYF. In DNA form, the CDR3 reads TGTGCCAGCAGTTCCGGGCCAGATACGCAGTATTTT.

There are a few counts of this clone. The chain links TRBV5-5 to TRBJ1-3, with 7 nucleotides matching TRBD1. The V segment lost 0 bases and the J segment 7 bases; nucleotides outside the gene matches: 10. This CDR3 spans 16 amino acids. CDR1 is SGHKS and CDR2 is YYEKEE in the germline V gene (reference sequence). The CDR3 region is CASSLVEGAFANTIYF. For the CDR3, the DNA is TGTGCCAGCAGCTTGGTGGAGGGGGCATTCGCGAACACCATATATTTT.

V and J are TRBV7-2 and TRBJ1-5; tentative D call: TRBD1 (5 bases). Trimming removed 1 base at V and 6 bases at J, with 16 bases between. Per germline, CDR1 SGHTA and CDR2 FQGNSA. The CDR3 runs to 16 residues. CDR3 region: CASSLGVGRATQPQHF. As DNA, the CDR3 is TGTGCCAGCAGCTTAGGGGTCGGCAGGGCTACTCAGCCCCAGCATTTT.

The chain has TRBV10-3 and TRBJ2-2; no reliable D call. Germline CDR1 is ENHRY and CDR2 is SYGVKD. The germline V and J ends were trimmed by 3 bases and 4 bases, with 3 bases remaining between them. This CDR3 contains 12 residues. CDR3 DNA sequence: TGTGCCATCAGTGACGTCACCGGGGAGCTGTTTTTT. It specifies CAISDVTGELFF.

This chain connects TRBV7-3 to TRBJ2-5; the D gene could be TRBD1 or TRBD2 (5 bases each). Germline values: CDR1 SGHTA, CDR2 FQGTGA. The CDR3 covers 15 residues. The V gene lost 4 bases and the J gene lost 4 bases, with 16 bases spanning the gap. CDR3 residues: CASSSRGELIETQYF. The CDR3 nucleotides are TGTGCCAGCAGCTCGAGGGGCGAATTGATAGAGACCCAGTACTTC.

This clone was seen once. This sequence joins TRBV6-1 and TRBJ2-7; tentative D call: TRBD2 (5 bases). This CDR3 has 13 amino acids. Germline CDR1 reads MNHNS; CDR2 reads SASEGT. The germline V and J ends were trimmed by 8 bases and 1 base, with 12 bases remaining between them. The CDR3 loop is CASGSFGSYEQYF. The CDR3, as DNA: TGTGCCAGCGGGAGTTTCGGGTCCTACGAGCAGTACTTC.

The chain combines TRBV9 with TRBJ2-7; 7 bases map to TRBD1. Per the germline V gene, CDR1 is SGDLS and CDR2 is YYNGEE. The CDR3 length is 14 residues. V lost 0 bases, J lost 4 bases, and 4 bases stayed unmatched. DNA for the CDR3: TGTGCCAGCAGCGTAGATGTGACAGGGTACGAGCAGTACTTC. Translation gives CASSVDVTGYEQYF.

The chain has TRBV11-2 and TRBJ1-2; D is unclear. Germline CDR1 and CDR2: SGHAT and FQNNGV. CDR3 size: 18 residues. Trimming took off 5 bases at V and 4 bases at J, with 26 bases between the two ends. The CDR3 region is CASSRPPREGSLTYGYTF. DNA for the CDR3: TGTGCCAGCAGCCGACCCCCGCGGGAGGGATCCCTTACCTATGGCTACACCTTC.

This chain uses TRBV6-1 with TRBJ1-1; D gene ambiguous. CDR1 and CDR2 (germline): MNHNS, SASEGT. V was cut by 4 bases and J by 0 bases, with 9 bases left in between. The CDR3 sequence is 14 residues long. The CDR3 sequence is CASSASYMNTEAFF. The CDR3 nucleotides are TGTGCCAGCAGTGCCTCTTACATGAACACTGAAGCTTTCTTT.

The chain joins TRBV11-2 to TRBJ1-6; no firm D call. The CDR3 has 13 amino acids. Per germline, CDR1 SGHAT and CDR2 FQNNGV. V was shortened by 2 bases and J by 6 bases, with 5 bases between the two germline ends. DNA for the CDR3: TGTGCCAGCAGCTTACGGGGTAATTCACCCCTCCACTTT. Protein: CASSLRGNSPLHF. The full variable domain, its missing parts supplied by reference TRBV11-2 and TRBJ1-6, is EAGVAQSPRYKIIEKRQSVAFWCNPISGHATLYWYQQILGQGPKLLIQFQNNGVVDDSQLPKDRFSAERLKGVDSTLKIQPAKLEDSAVYLCASSLRGNSPLHFGNGTRLTVT.

V and J are TRBV6-4 and TRBJ2-7; 7 bases are shared with TRBD1. This CDR3 is 17 amino acids long. Trimming removed 0 bases from V and 3 bases from J; junction bases left unmatched: 11. CDR1 is MRHNA and CDR2 is SNTAGT in the germline V gene. The CDR3 region is CASSDSNPDRVDYEQYF. In DNA, the CDR3 is TGTGCCAGCAGTGACTCTAACCCCGACAGGGTGGACTACGAGCAGTACTTC.

The chain recombines TRBV27 with TRBJ2-2, with D perhaps matching TRBD2 (5 bases). CDR3 length: 15 residues. Germline V gene lookup returns CDR1 MNHEY and CDR2 SMNVEV (reference sequence). V was clipped by 6 bases and J by 0 bases, with 11 bases between them. The CDR3 bases are TGTGCCAGCAGCCCCACGAGGGCGAACACCGGGGAGCTGTTTTTT. Amino acids: CASSPTRANTGELFF.